A single sample is the source of the 5 T cell receptor beta chains below, sequenced in a study of cytomegalovirus exposure and HLA in healthy donors. The PCR employed 60 Vbeta primers together with 13 Jbeta primers. Sequencing was performed with immunoSEQ multiplex PCR; in TCRdb, only in-frame clones are kept and a portion is missing. The sample shows about 300,000 clones, roughly 85% of them seen only once. The material sequenced was PBMCs. These receptors all come from a man aged 35-49 years in good health and CMV-seropositive.

This clone came up once. The genes are TRBV28 and TRBJ1-2; D not certain. The CDR3 is 11 amino acids. Germline CDR1 is MDHEN and CDR2 is SYDVKM. The V gene lost 8 bases and the J gene lost 3 bases, with 7 bases spanning the gap. CDR3 in DNA: TGTGCCAGCCAAAGCGACTATGGCTACACCTTC. Translated, it gives CASQSDYGYTF.

This clone showed up just once. This chain connects TRBV19 to TRBJ2-1, with a tentative D call TRBD2 (7 bases). CDR3 length equals 19 residues. Trimming shortened V by 2 bases and J by 1 base, and 21 bases separated the two germline ends. Germline V gene data show CDR1 as LNHDA and CDR2 as SQIVND (reference sequence). The CDR3 protein is CASSIIWSGAGASYNEQFF. CDR3 bases: TGTGCCAGTAGTATAATATGGTCGGGGGCGGGAGCATCCTACAATGAGCAGTTCTTC.

This chain links TRBV19 with TRBJ2-6; 7 positions match TRBD1. The germline gives CDR1 LNHDA, CDR2 SQIVND (reference sequence). This CDR3 comprises 17 residues. V shed 5 bases and J 0 bases; nucleotides not matched to a gene: 7. CDR3 sequence reads: CASSRRTGRSGANVLTF. In DNA, the CDR3 is TGTGCCAGTAGTCGTCGGACAGGCCGCTCTGGGGCCAACGTCCTGACTTTC.

This clone was seen only a few times. The genes are TRBV4-1 and TRBJ1-1; 10 nucleotides line up with TRBD1. The CDR3 runs 19 residues. V lost 2 bases, J lost 4 bases, and 16 bases stayed unmatched. Germline V gene data show CDR1 as MGHRA and CDR2 as YSYEKL. In nucleotides, the CDR3 is TGCGCCAGCAGCCAAAGACCCTGGACAGGGGGATTCGGGGGCACTGAAGCTTTCTTT. It codes for CASSQRPWTGGFGGTEAFF.

This clone was seen once. The chain carries TRBV7-3 and TRBJ2-7; the D is unclear. Trimming took off 2 bases at V and 5 bases at J, with 10 bases between the two ends. Looked up from germline, CDR1 is SGHTA and CDR2 is FQGTGA. This CDR3 is built from 13 residues. In DNA, the CDR3 is TGTGCCAGCAGCTTAGCGGCGTACGACGAGCAGTACTTC. It yields the protein CASSLAAYDEQYF.